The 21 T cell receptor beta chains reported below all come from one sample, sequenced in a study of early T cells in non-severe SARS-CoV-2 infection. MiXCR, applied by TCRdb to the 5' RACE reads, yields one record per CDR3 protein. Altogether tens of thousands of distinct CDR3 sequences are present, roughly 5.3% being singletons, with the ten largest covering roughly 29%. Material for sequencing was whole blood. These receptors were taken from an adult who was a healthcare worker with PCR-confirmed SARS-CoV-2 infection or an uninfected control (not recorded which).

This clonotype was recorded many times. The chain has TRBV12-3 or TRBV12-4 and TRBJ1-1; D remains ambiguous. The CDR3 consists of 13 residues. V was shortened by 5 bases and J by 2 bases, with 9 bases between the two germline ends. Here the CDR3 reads CASSPQANTEAFF. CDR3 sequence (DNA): TGTGCCAGCAGTCCGCAGGCTAACACTGAAGCTTTCTTT.

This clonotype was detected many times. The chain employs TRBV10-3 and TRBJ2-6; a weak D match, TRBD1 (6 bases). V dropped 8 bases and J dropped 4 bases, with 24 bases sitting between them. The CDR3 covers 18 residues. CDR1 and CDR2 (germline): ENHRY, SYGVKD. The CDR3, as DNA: TGTGCCATCGGAGCTTTACAGGGATCCCTCTCCGGGGCCAACGTCCTGACTTTC. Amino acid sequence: CAIGALQGSLSGANVLTF.

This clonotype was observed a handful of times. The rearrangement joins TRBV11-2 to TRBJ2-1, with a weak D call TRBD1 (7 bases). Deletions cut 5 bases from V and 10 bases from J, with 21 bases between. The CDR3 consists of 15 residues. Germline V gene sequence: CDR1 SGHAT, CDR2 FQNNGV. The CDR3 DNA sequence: TGTGCCAGCAGCCAGGCCCTGGGCCAGGGGGGAGAGCAGTTCTTC. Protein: CASSQALGQGGEQFF. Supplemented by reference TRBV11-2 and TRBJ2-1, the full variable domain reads EAGVAQSPRYKIIEKRQSVAFWCNPISGHATLYWYQQILGQGPKLLIQFQNNGVVDDSQLPKDRFSAERLKGVDSTLKIQPAKLEDSAVYLCASSQALGQGGEQFFGPGTRLTVL.

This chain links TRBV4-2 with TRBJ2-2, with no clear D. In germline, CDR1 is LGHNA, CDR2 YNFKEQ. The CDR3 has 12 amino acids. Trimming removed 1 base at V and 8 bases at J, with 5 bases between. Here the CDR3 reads CASSQGGGELFF. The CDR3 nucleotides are TGTGCCAGCAGCCAAGGGGGAGGGGAGCTGTTTTTT.

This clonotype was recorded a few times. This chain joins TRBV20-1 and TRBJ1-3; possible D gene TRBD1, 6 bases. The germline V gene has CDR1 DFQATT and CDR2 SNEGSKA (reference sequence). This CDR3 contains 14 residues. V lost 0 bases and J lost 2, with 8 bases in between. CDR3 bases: TGCAGTGCTAGAGATACAGGGCCTGGAAACACCATATATTTT. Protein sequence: CSARDTGPGNTIYF.

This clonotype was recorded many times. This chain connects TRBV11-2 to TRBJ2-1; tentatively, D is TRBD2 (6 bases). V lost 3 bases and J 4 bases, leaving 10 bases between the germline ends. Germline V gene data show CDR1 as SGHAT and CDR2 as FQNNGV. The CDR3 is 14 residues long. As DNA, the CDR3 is TGTGCCAGCAGCTTGACTAGACCTTACAATGAGCAGTTCTTC. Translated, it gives CASSLTRPYNEQFF. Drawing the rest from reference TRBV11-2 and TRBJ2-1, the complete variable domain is EAGVAQSPRYKIIEKRQSVAFWCNPISGHATLYWYQQILGQGPKLLIQFQNNGVVDDSQLPKDRFSAERLKGVDSTLKIQPAKLEDSAVYLCASSLTRPYNEQFFGPGTRLTVL.

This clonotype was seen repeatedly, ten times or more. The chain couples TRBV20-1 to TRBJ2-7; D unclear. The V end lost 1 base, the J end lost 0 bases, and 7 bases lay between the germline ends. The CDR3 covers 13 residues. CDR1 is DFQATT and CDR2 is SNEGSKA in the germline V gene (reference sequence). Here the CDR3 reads CSARGYSSYEQYF. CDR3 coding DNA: TGCAGTGCTAGAGGTTATAGCTCCTACGAGCAGTACTTC.

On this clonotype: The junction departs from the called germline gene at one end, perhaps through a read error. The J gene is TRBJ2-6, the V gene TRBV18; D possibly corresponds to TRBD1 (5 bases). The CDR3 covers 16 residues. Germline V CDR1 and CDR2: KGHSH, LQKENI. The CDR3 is CASSPPLGSGANVLIF. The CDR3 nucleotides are TGTGCCAGCTCACCACCATTGGGCTCTGGGGCCAACGTCCTGATTTTC.

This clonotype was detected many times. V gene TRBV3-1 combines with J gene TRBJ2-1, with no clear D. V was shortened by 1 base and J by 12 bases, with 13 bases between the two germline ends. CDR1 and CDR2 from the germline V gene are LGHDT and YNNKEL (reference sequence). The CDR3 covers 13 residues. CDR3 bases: TGTGCCAGCAGCCAAGCGTCCGATTGGTGGCAGTTCTTC. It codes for CASSQASDWWQFF.

In nucleotides, the CDR3 is TGTGCCAGCAGCTTAAACAGGAACACTGAAGCTTTCTTT. Its protein product is CASSLNRNTEAFF. J is TRBJ1-1 and V is TRBV7-9, with D unresolved. Per germline, CDR1 SEHNR and CDR2 FQNEAQ (reference sequence). The CDR3 consists of 13 residues. Between the trimmed V and J ends, which lost 2 bases and 1 base, there was a span of 5 bases.

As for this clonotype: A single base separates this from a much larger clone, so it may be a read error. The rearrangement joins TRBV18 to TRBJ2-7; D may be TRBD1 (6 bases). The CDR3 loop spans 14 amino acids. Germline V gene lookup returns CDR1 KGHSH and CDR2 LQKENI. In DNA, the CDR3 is TGTACCAGCTCACCATTGCGACAGGTTAACGAGCAGTACTTC. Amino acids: CTSSPLRQVNEQYF.

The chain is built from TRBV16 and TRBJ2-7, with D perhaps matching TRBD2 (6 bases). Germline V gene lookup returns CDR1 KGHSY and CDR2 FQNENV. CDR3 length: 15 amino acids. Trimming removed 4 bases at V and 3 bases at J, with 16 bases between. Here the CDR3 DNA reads TGTGCCAGCAGCCCCCAGGGACTTATAGACTACGAGCAGTACTTC. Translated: CASSPQGLIDYEQYF.

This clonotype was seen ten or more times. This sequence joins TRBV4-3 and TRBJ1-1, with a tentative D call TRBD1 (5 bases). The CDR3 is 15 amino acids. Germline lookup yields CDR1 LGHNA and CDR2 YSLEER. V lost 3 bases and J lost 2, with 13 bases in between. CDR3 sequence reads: CASSHTGTGNTEAFF. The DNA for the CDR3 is TGCGCCAGCAGCCACACCGGGACGGGAAACACTGAAGCTTTCTTT.

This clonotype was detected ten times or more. The CDR3 DNA reads TGTGCCAGCAGCCGGACAGGGATCCAGGGCGAGCAGTACTTC. It yields the protein CASSRTGIQGEQYF. The genes are TRBV11-2 and TRBJ2-7; 8 bases line up with TRBD1. The germline V gene has CDR1 SGHAT and CDR2 FQNNGV. The J segment lost 6 bases and the V segment lost 5 bases, leaving 9 bases of the junction unmatched. The CDR3 is 14 amino acids.

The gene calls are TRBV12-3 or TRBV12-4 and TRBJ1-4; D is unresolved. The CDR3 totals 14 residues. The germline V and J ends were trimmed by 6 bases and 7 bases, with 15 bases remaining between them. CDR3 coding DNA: TGTGCCAGCAGAGTGACTCGAGGCGCTGAAAAACTGTTTTTT. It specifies CASRVTRGAEKLFF.

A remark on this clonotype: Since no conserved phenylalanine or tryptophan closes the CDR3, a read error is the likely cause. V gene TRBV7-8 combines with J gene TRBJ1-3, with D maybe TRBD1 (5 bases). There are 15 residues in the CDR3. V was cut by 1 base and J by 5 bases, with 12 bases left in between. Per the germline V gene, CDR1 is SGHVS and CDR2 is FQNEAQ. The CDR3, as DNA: TGTGCCAGCAGCTTAGGACAGCGCAACCGAAACACCATATATTCT. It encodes CASSLGQRNRNTIYS.

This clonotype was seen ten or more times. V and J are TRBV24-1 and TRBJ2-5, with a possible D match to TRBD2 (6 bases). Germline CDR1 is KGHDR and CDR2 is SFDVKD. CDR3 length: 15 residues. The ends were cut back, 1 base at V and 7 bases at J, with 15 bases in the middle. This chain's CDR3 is CATSDLKGGDRTQYF. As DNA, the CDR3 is TGTGCCACCAGTGATTTAAAGGGAGGAGATCGGACCCAGTACTTC.

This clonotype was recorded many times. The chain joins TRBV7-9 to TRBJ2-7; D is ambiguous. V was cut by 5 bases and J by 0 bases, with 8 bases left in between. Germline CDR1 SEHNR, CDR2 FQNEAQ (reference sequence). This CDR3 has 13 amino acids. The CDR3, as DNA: TGTGCCAGCAGCCCCCCGGCCTCCTACGAGCAGTACTTC. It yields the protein CASSPPASYEQYF.

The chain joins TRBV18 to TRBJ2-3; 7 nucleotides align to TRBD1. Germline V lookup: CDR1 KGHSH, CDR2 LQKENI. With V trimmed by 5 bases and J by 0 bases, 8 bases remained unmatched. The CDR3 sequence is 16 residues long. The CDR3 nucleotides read TGTGCCAGCTCAAGAAACCGGGACAGTAGCACAGATACGCAGTATTTT. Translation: CASSRNRDSSTDTQYF.

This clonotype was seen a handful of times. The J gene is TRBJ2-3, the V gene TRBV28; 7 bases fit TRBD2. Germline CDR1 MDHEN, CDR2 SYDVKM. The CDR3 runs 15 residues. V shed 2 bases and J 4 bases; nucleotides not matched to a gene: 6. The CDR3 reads CASSLVGGQSDTQYF. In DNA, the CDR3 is TGTGCCAGCAGTTTAGTGGGAGGGCAATCAGATACGCAGTATTTT.

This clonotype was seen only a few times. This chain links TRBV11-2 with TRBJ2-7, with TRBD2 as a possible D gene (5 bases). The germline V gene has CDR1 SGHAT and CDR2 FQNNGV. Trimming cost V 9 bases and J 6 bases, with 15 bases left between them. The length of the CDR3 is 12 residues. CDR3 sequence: CASSNRGSEQYF. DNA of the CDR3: TGTGCCAGTTCCAACCGGGGATCCGAGCAGTACTTC.